This is a list of T cell receptor beta chains from one sample in a study of blood T cell repertoires in COVID-19. Profiling relied on immunoSEQ multiplex PCR, and the TCRdb table lists in-frame clones only, not all of them. This sample has more than 70,000 clones, with approximately 80% found just once. Source material: peripheral blood. These receptors all stem from a woman aged 70 to 79 with acute or convalescent COVID-19. Both conserved end residues are trimmed from each CDR3. Each record gives: V gene, D gene, CDR3 protein. A D gene is named only where the DNA matches it firmly.

TRBV28,-,ASSLGGAGYNSPLH
TRBV7-9,TRBD1,ATPGTGVSTEAF
TRBV5-4,-,ASSNMQGYNEQF
TRBV7-2,TRBD1,ASSPTGANYEQY
TRBV7-3,-,ASSSLGSGANTGELF
TRBV9,-,ASSVVPGNSPLH
TRBV19,-,ASSIAQGYEQY
TRBV11-3,-,ASSTGYGRDTDTQY
TRBV3-1/TRBV3-2,-,ASSGVQAGETHLSIQY
TRBV7-9,-,ASSSDYAGELF